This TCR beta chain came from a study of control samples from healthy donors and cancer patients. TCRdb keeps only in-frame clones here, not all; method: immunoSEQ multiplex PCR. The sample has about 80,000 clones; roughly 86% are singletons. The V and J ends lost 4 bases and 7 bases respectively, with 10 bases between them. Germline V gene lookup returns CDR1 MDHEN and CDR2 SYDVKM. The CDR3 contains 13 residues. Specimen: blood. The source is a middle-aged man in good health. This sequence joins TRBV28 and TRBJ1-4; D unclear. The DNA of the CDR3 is TGTGCCAGCAGTTACGAGGGTATTGAAAAACTGTTTTTT. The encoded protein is CASSYEGIEKLFF.